Sequencing of this T cell receptor beta chain was carried out in a study of cytomegalovirus exposure and HLA in healthy donors. Amplification used 60 Vbeta primers and 13 Jbeta primers. Data came from immunoSEQ multiplex PCR; TCRdb stores just in-frame clones and leaves some out. The table shows more than 90,000 clones, with approximately 72% occurring only once. Material: PBMCs. This clonotype originated in a man aged 35-49 years in good health and CMV-seropositive.

The CDR3 sequence is CASTRTSGEPTDTQYF. The CDR3 bases are TGTGCCAGCACCAGGACTAGCGGGGAACCCACAGATACGCAGTATTTT. The chain employs TRBV6-7 and TRBJ2-3, with 12 bases fitting TRBD2. TRBV6-7 carries the ORF label, with uncertain function. The CDR3 consists of 16 residues. V trimming: 7 bases; J trimming: 2 bases; junction bases outside the gene matches: 7.